A single sample gave rise to the 10 T cell receptor beta chains below, sequenced in a study of human T cells and chemical hapten exposure. Documented time point: patch test 2, 6 weeks after DPC sensitization. Treatment defined: therapeutic diphenylcyclopropenone sensitization with weekly scalp DPC. TCRdb processed the RACE reads anew with MiXCR; each CDR3 protein has one entry. The sample holds 75,000 to 90,000 distinct CDR3 sequences, 8.5% to 12% seen once. This sample comprised whole blood, obtained in connection with sensitization to the hapten diphenylcyclopropenone (DPC). These TCRs come from a woman between 50 and 59 years old with alopecia areata. Some clones in this sample may be carry-over from other donors' samples.

The chain is built from TRBV18 and TRBJ1-1, with 9 bases matching TRBD1. The germline V gene has CDR1 KGHSH and CDR2 LQKENI. J was trimmed by 4 bases and V by 2 bases; bases with no gene match: 2. The length of the CDR3 is 14 residues. This chain's CDR3 is CASSPETGGTEAFF. The CDR3 nucleotides read TGTGCCAGCTCACCAGAGACAGGGGGCACTGAAGCTTTCTTT.

This clonotype was seen ten or more times. This chain uses TRBV27 with TRBJ2-1; 13 nucleotides line up with TRBD2. The ends lost 6 bases at V and 12 bases at J; junction bases unmatched: 5. This CDR3 is 13 amino acids long. CDR1 is MNHEY, CDR2 SMNVEV, per germline (reference sequence). The CDR3 is CASRMGLAGMQFF. The CDR3 nucleotides are TGTGCCAGCAGGATGGGACTAGCGGGAATGCAGTTCTTC.

This clonotype has ten or more counts. The V and J genes are TRBV29-1 and TRBJ1-2, with D possibly being TRBD1 (5 bases). The CDR3 is 14 residues long. Germline CDR1 is SQVTM and CDR2 is ANQGSEA. Trimming shortened V by 6 bases and J by 8 bases, and 22 bases separated the two germline ends. This chain's CDR3 is CSVGRDSSGEGYTF. For the CDR3, the DNA is TGCAGCGTCGGCCGGGACTCAAGCGGAGAAGGCTACACCTTC.

This clonotype was counted between two and nine times. This rearrangement joins TRBV5-6 to TRBJ2-2, with TRBD1 identical over 8 bases. The V segment lost 2 bases and the J segment 3 bases; nucleotides outside the gene matches: 6. Germline V CDR1 and CDR2: SGHDT, YYEEEE. There are 16 residues in the CDR3. The CDR3 loop reads CASSLRQGIDTGELFF. In DNA form, the CDR3 reads TGTGCCAGCAGCTTAAGACAGGGGATTGACACCGGGGAGCTGTTTTTT.

J is TRBJ1-1 and V is TRBV28, with D unresolved. Trimming took 6 bases from V and 1 from J, leaving 6 bases between them. The CDR3 sequence is 12 residues long. Germline V lookup: CDR1 MDHEN, CDR2 SYDVKM. In nucleotides, the CDR3 is TGTGCCAGCAGGCAAGAGAACACTGAAGCTTTCTTT. It yields the protein CASRQENTEAFF. Supplemented by reference TRBV28 and TRBJ1-1, the full variable domain reads DVKVTQSSRYLVKRTGEKVFLECVQDMDHENMFWYRQDPGLGLRLIYFSYDVKMKEKGDIPEGYSVSREKKERFSLILESASTNQTSMYLCASRQENTEAFFGQGTRLTVV.

This clonotype was seen ten or more times. This chain links TRBV7-9 with TRBJ1-1; 8 positions match TRBD1. J gave up 6 bases and V 2 bases, and 2 bases lay outside the gene matches. The CDR3 runs to 13 residues. CDR1 and CDR2 from the germline V gene are SEHNR and FQNEAQ (reference sequence). The CDR3 protein is CASSLTGGPEAFF. The CDR3 DNA is TGTGCCAGCAGCTTAACAGGGGGGCCTGAAGCTTTCTTT.

This clonotype showed up many times. The rearrangement links TRBV6-6 to TRBJ2-7; TRBD1 aligns across 7 bases. This CDR3 has 15 amino acids. Germline CDR1 is MNHNY and CDR2 is SVGAGI (reference sequence). The J segment lost 3 bases and the V segment lost 2 bases, leaving 7 bases of the junction unmatched. CDR3: CASSYIWDRDYEQYF. Here the CDR3 DNA reads TGTGCCAGCAGTTACATATGGGACAGAGACTACGAGCAGTACTTC.

Comment on this clonotype: This may be a read error, as it is one base from a much larger clone. The V and J genes are TRBV7-9 and TRBJ2-6; the D gene is possibly TRBD2 (5 bases). This CDR3 is 19 amino acids long. Germline V lookup: CDR1 SEHNR, CDR2 FQNEAQ (reference sequence). The CDR3 nucleotides read TGTGCCAGCAGCCGATGGCTTATAAGCGGTGGCTCTGTGGCCAACGTCCTGACTTTC. Translating gives CASSRWLISGGSVANVLTF.

This clonotype was seen more than once but under ten times. The rearrangement links TRBV20-1 to TRBJ1-1; D unclear. Germline assignment: CDR1 DFQATT and CDR2 SNEGSKA (reference sequence). Trimming pared 1 base from V and 7 bases from J, leaving 13 bases between. The CDR3 extends over 13 amino acids. The CDR3: CSARVGRLGEAFF. In DNA, the CDR3 is TGCAGTGCTAGAGTAGGGCGCCTAGGTGAAGCTTTCTTT.

In this sample, this clonotype turned up a few times. The J gene is TRBJ1-2, the V gene TRBV3-2; TRBD1, as called in the table, went unchecked against the DNA. TRBV3-2 is termed a pseudogene. CDR3 length equals 17 residues. As DNA, the CDR3 is TGTGCCAGCAGCCATCGGAGGGGACAGGGGGTGAACTATGGCTACACCTTC. It encodes CASSHRRGQGVNYGYTF.